This T cell receptor (beta chain) originates from a study of T cells in Graves' hyperthyroidism and ophthalmopathy (dated by TCRdb to about 2019). With respect to the entire study: Peripheral blood samples were taken at initial diagnosis, before any treatment was given. TCR Vbeta CDR3 sequencing of 130 to 150 peripheral blood samples (around 45 ophthalmopathy, approximately 80 hyperthyroidism and 17 progressor patients) is reported in the paper. An independent validation cohort of under 20 hyperthyroidism patients and approximately 17 patients who later progressed to ophthalmopathy tested prospective prediction of ophthalmopathy. Following sampling, methimazole starting at 30 mg daily was given to hyperthyroidism patients, and high-dose intravenous methylprednisolone was given to ophthalmopathy patients. TCR V-J signatures able to tell the groups apart were searched for in a discovery cohort of 90 to 100 patients, of whom more than 40 had Graves' ophthalmopathy and 57 had stable Graves' hyperthyroidism. In roughly six Graves' hyperthyroidism patients, the study also compared T-cell repertoires from thyroid tissue with T-cell repertoires from blood. The 100 discovery patients were randomly split 7:3 into training and test sets. The study at large found these results: No statistical method was used to set the sample size in advance, and investigators knew the group allocation. In cross-validation, a model built on a 13 V-J signature told ophthalmopathy apart from stable hyperthyroidism with under 90% sensitivity and roughly 83% specificity, and in testing the same model reached 80%/75%. During validation, the model predicted progression to ophthalmopathy a median of around six months ahead of onset, with approximately 70% sensitivity and about 72% specificity. Most expanded thyroid clonotypes (frequency above 0.001) were also detected in blood, suggesting blood repertoires may reflect thyroid immune responses.

Amplification of TCR beta CDR3 regions was carried out from RNA transcripts. A first-round RT-PCR of the TCR CDR3 used the HTBI primer set with the Qiagen OneStep RT-PCR kit. Libraries were constructed in a second round of multiplex PCR, after which size selection and purification were performed. Sequencing of the libraries was done on an Illumina HiSeq2000 using paired-end 100 bp reads. On the authors' methods: SOAPnuke was used to process the raw data, removing reads that contained adapters or uncalled bases, had a mean Phred below 15, or lacked an exact match to the constant primer or identifier. COPE v1.2.5 was used to merge the high-quality paired reads, and each unique nucleotide sequence was defined as a clonotype. MiTCR v1.1 was used to align clonotypes to the IMGT TRBV, TRBD and TRBJ reference segments. Analysis was restricted to V-J combinations with a frequency above 0.0001, which covered roughly 99% of repertoires. The TCS score was defined as F50 (clonal expansion) divided by E x V (chaos), with BLOSUM62-based TCRdist calculated between CDR3 peptides within each V-J. Welch's t-statistics and random forest reduced roughly 530 V-J features to about 13, which were used in a naive Bayes classifier (R e1071). Clones were called with MiXCR by TCRdb after fastp trimmed the public reads at Q25, and only in-frame beta chains were retained. Rows merge per CDR3 protein into single entries with the most common DNA and genes. TCRdb's processing, not the study's, gives the V and J calls here. The sample has around 450,000 distinct CDR3 sequences on record, about 15% of them singletons. The ten largest clones represent less than 15% of the sample.

The CDR3 spans 14 residues, from the cysteine through the phenylalanine. Left in the record is the CDR3 DNA by itself, 42 bases read in frame from the first base. Stable Graves' hyperthyroidism was defined as no progression to ophthalmopathy during 18 months of follow-up. Hyperthyroidism patients were newly diagnosed, had a disease duration of under 2 months, and were aged 18 to 65 years. Patients with uncontrolled infections, other autoimmune diseases, pregnancy or lactation were excluded. Diagnoses were established on the basis of clinical symptoms, serum thyroxine and TRAb, thyroid ultrasound, and orbital computed tomography. Ficoll-Paque density gradient centrifugation was used to isolate PBMCs from under 11 ml of fresh peripheral blood. Trizol reagent was used to extract total RNA, and RNA quality was then checked on an Agilent 2100 Bioanalyzer. There are many counts of this clonotype. The clone's antigen remains unknown. A read error may produce the germline difference seen at one junction end.

This TCR was recovered from a woman younger than 30 with Graves' hyperthyroidism. This chain is built from TRBV12-3 or TRBV12-4 and TRBJ2-7; TRBD2 matches 8 bases in the middle. The sample taken for sequencing was blood. The CDR3 is CASSLAGTPYEQYF. The sequenced DNA: TGTGCCAGCAGCTTAGCGGGAACGCCTTACGAGCAGTACTTC.